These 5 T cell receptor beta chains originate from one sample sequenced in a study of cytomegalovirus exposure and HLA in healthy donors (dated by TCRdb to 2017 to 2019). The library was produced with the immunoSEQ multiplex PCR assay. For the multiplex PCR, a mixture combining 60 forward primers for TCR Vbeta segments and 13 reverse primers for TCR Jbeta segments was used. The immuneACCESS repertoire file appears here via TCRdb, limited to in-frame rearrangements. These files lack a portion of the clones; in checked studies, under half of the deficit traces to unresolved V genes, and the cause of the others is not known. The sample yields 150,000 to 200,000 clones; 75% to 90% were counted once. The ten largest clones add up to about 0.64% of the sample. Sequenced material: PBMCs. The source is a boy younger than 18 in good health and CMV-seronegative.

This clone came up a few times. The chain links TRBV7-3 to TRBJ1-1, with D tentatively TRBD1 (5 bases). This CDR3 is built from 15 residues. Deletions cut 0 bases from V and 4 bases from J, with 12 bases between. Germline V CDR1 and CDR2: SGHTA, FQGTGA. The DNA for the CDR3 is TGTGCCAGCAGCTTAACGGGGAATGGGGCCACTGAAGCTTTCTTT. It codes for CASSLTGNGATEAFF.

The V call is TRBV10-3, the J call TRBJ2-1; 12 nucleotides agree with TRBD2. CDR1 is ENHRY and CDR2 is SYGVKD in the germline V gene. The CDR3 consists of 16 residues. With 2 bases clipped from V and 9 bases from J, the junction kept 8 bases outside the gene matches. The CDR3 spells CAISERFLAGGTEQFF. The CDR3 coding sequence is TGTGCCATCAGTGAGCGGTTTCTAGCGGGAGGGACTGAGCAGTTCTTC.

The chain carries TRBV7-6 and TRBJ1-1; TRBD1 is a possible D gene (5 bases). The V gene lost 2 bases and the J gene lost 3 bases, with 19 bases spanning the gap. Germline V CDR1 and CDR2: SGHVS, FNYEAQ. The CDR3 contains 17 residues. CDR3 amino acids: CASSLRRPGSEYTEAFF. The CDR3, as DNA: TGTGCCAGCAGCTTAAGGCGTCCAGGGTCGGAGTACACTGAAGCTTTCTTT.

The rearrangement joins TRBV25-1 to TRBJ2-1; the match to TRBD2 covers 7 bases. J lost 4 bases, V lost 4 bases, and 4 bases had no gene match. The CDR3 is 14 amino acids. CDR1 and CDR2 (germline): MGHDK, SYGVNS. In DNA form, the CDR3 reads TGTGCCAGCAGTGCTAGCGGACCGTACAATGAGCAGTTCTTC. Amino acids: CASSASGPYNEQFF.

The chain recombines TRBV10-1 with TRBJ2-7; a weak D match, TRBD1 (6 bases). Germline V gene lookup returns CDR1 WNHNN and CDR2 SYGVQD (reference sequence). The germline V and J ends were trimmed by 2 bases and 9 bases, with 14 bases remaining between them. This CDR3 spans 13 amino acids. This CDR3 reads CASSEEDRGTQYF. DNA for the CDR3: TGCGCCAGCAGTGAGGAGGATAGGGGGACGCAGTACTTC.